This is a list of T cell receptor beta chains from one sample in a study of PD-L1 blockade in urothelial cancer. Libraries were prepared by immunoSEQ multiplex PCR; TCRdb keeps only in-frame clonotypes and omits some of them. Among 35,000 to 50,000 clones listed, 81% were seen once. The sequenced sample was PBMCs, obtained around atezolizumab (anti-PD-L1) treatment. All receptors come from a man aged 70-80 years with urothelial cancer. CDR3s include the opening cysteine and the closing phenylalanine or tryptophan. A D gene is named only where the DNA matches it firmly. Clone size is shown for a subset of rows, as once, few, many or a class of expanded clone.

d_call cdr3_length j_call clone_size v_call cdr3_nt cdr3_aa
NA 16 TRBJ2-1 NA TRBV5-6 TGTGCCAGCAGCACCGCGGCGGGCACCTCCTACAATGAGCAGTTCTTC CASSTAAGTSYNEQFF
TRBD1 16 TRBJ2-1 NA TRBV28 TGTGCCAGCAGCCCCGCCGGGACAGGACTAAACAATGAGCAGTTCTTC CASSPAGTGLNNEQFF
NA 14 TRBJ1-2 few TRBV30 TGTGCCTGGAGTAAGAGGAGAATTAACTATGGCTACACCTTC CAWSKRRINYGYTF
NA 14 TRBJ1-1 NA TRBV19 TGTGCCAGCCGTCTCGTGACACTGAACACTGAAGCTTTCTTT CASRLVTLNTEAFF
NA 13 TRBJ1-1 NA TRBV9 TGTGCCAGCAGCGCTACGGGGGACACTGAAGCTTTCTTT CASSATGDTEAFF
NA 12 TRBJ2-1 NA TRBV5-4 TGTGCCAGCAGCCCGGAGGGGAATGAGCAGTTCTTC CASSPEGNEQFF
TRBD2 13 TRBJ2-7 NA TRBV7-2 TGTGCCAGCAGCTTTGGACTAGTGGGCGAGCAGTACTTC CASSFGLVGEQYF
TRBD2 14 TRBJ2-5 NA TRBV5-4 TGTGCCAGCAGCCTGGGGACTAGCCAAGAGACCCAGTACTTC CASSLGTSQETQYF
NA 16 TRBJ2-5 NA TRBV11-2 TGTGCCAGCAGCTCCCCCCGGGACACCATCCAAGAGACCCAGTACTTC CASSSPRDTIQETQYF
NA 13 TRBJ2-1 NA TRBV19 TGTGCCAGTACCGGTAGCTCCTACAATGAGCAGTTCTTC CASTGSSYNEQFF
NA 16 TRBJ2-1 NA TRBV6-4 TGTGCCAGCAGTGCCGGTACAGTATCGCCCTACAATGAGCAGTTCTTC CASSAGTVSPYNEQFF
NA 13 TRBJ1-1 once TRBV7-9 TGTGCCAGCAGCTTACAGGGTAGCACTGAAGCTTTCTTT CASSLQGSTEAFF
NA 14 TRBJ1-1 NA TRBV5-1 TGCGCCAGCAGCCCGAGCGGTTTGAACACTGAAGCTTTCTTT CASSPSGLNTEAFF
NA 13 TRBJ1-1 NA TRBV4-1 TGCGCCAGCAGCACACCAAGGAACACTGAAGCTTTCTTT CASSTPRNTEAFF
TRBD2 14 TRBJ2-1 NA TRBV10-1 TGCGCCAGCAGTGAGTCGGGAGGGGACGGTGAGCAGTTCTTC CASSESGGDGEQFF
TRBD1 14 TRBJ1-2 NA TRBV6-1 TGTGCCAGCAGTGAAATTGACAGGGGGCATGGCTACACCTTC CASSEIDRGHGYTF
NA 14 TRBJ1-5 NA TRBV6-6 TGTGCCAGTACGGGGGTTGATAGCAATCAGCCCCAGCATTTT CASTGVDSNQPQHF
NA 17 TRBJ1-1 NA TRBV2 TGTGCCAGCAGCGTGAGGACAGTGACGTTCATGAACACTGAAGCTTTCTTT CASSVRTVTFMNTEAFF
TRBD2 19 TRBJ2-3 NA TRBV9 TGTGCCAGCAGCGTAGGACGGGCGGGGAGCGGGAGAAGTCCAGATACGCAGTATTTT CASSVGRAGSGRSPDTQYF
TRBD1 15 TRBJ2-5 NA TRBV6-6 TGTGCCAGCAGAGGGTCTCAGGGGGCTCGGCAGACCCAGTACTTC CASRGSQGARQTQYF
NA 15 TRBJ1-4 NA TRBV21-1 TGTGCCACCCAGATCCTCAGGGTCACTAATGAAAAACTGTTTTTT CATQILRVTNEKLFF
NA 16 TRBJ1-5 few TRBV4-3 TGCGCCAGCAGCCTCGATGGACCAGGGAGCAATCAGCCCCAGCATTTT CASSLDGPGSNQPQHF
NA 14 TRBJ1-4 NA TRBV19 TGTGCCAGTAGGAGGAGTGCAACTAATGAAAAACTGTTTTTT CASRRSATNEKLFF
TRBD1 16 TRBJ1-3 NA TRBV19 TGTGCCAGTAGTACTCTCGACAGGGCTGCTGGAAACACCATATATTTT CASSTLDRAAGNTIYF
TRBD1 13 TRBJ1-1 NA TRBV30 TGTGCCTCCACAGGGGGCGAATACACTGAAGCTTTCTTT CASTGGEYTEAFF
NA 15 TRBJ1-1 NA TRBV7-9 TGTGCCAGCAGCCCGGGCCAGGGCTGGGGTTCTGAAGCTTTCTTT CASSPGQGWGSEAFF
TRBD1 15 TRBJ2-7 once TRBV5-1 TGCGCCAGCAGTCTGGGCCACAGGGGGAATAACGAGCAGTACTTC CASSLGHRGNNEQYF
TRBD1 15 TRBJ1-1 few TRBV18 TGTGCCAGCTCACCCAAGACAGGGATGAACACTGAAGCTTTCTTT CASSPKTGMNTEAFF
TRBD1 16 TRBJ2-2 NA TRBV6-6 TGTGCCAGCAGTCCGACAGGGGGCGCGAACACCGGGGAGCTGTTTTTT CASSPTGGANTGELFF
TRBD2 18 TRBJ2-5 NA TRBV5-6 TGTGCCAGCAGCTTGGCCGGACTAGCGGGGGTCGGGGGAGAGACCCAGTACTTC CASSLAGLAGVGGETQYF
TRBD2 15 TRBJ2-7 NA TRBV13 TGTGCCAGCAGCCTAAGGGCTAGCGGCTCCTACGAGCAGTACTTC CASSLRASGSYEQYF
NA 14 TRBJ1-1 NA TRBV5-8 TGTGCCAGCAGCTTTACAGGGATGAACACTGAAGCTTTCTTT CASSFTGMNTEAFF
NA 17 TRBJ1-5 NA TRBV10-2 TGCGCCAGCAGCGGCCCTTTTTTGAACCCAGGGGAACAGCCCCAGCATTTT CASSGPFLNPGEQPQHF
TRBD1 13 TRBJ2-7 NA TRBV27 TGTGCCAGCAGCCGACAGGGGGCCTACGAGCAGTACTTC CASSRQGAYEQYF
NA 17 TRBJ2-5 once TRBV4-3 TGCGCCAGCAGCCAAGATCTGCAACTAGCATCGGGAGAGACCCAGTACTTC CASSQDLQLASGETQYF
NA 14 TRBJ2-1 NA TRBV19 TGTGCCAGTAGTTGGGAGGGGGTGAGGAATGAGCAGTTCTTC CASSWEGVRNEQFF
TRBD1 14 TRBJ1-1 NA TRBV7-9 TGTGCCAGCAGCTCCCGGACAGGGCCCGCTGAAGCTTTCTTT CASSSRTGPAEAFF
NA 15 TRBJ2-7 NA TRBV19 TGTGCCAGTAGTATCCGGCCAGGGGAGTCCTACGAGCAGTACTTC CASSIRPGESYEQYF
TRBD1 17 TRBJ1-1 NA TRBV5-1 TGCGCCAGCAGCTTGTACGGGACAGGGGAGGGAGAAACTGAAGCTTTCTTT CASSLYGTGEGETEAFF
TRBD1 15 TRBJ1-1 once TRBV6-5 TGTGCCAGCAGTCTTAGACAGGGGACCCAAACCGGCGCTTTCTTT CASSLRQGTQTGAFF
TRBD2 13 TRBJ2-1 NA TRBV2 TGTGCCAGCAGTGGGGGACTAGCAAACGAGCAGTTCTTC CASSGGLANEQFF
TRBD1 13 TRBJ2-7 few TRBV10-3 TGTGCCACCAGGGGGACAGACCCCTACGAGCAGTACTTC CATRGTDPYEQYF
TRBD1 13 TRBJ2-5 NA TRBV7-3 TGTGCCAGCAGCTCTTACAGGGGTGAGACCCAGTACTTC CASSSYRGETQYF
TRBD1 17 TRBJ1-2 NA TRBV5-6 TGTGCCAGCAGCTTGGGGGCAACAGGGGGCGAATTCGATGGCTACACCTTC CASSLGATGGEFDGYTF